The 24 T cell receptor beta chains listed next were all sequenced from one sample in a study of regulatory T cells in long-lasting Graves disease. The time point denotes: persistent/refractory GD, antithyroid drugs over 5 years with positive TRAb. Making the TCR library involved RNA that had been extracted from PBMCs. Building of the TCR beta libraries involved iRepertoire HTBI primers and Arm-PCR of CDR3 regions. TCRdb independently ran MiXCR on the multiplex PCR reads; one entry per CDR3 protein. The data show 650,000 to 850,000 distinct CDR3 sequences, around 30% seen once. Sequencing was performed on peripheral blood mononuclear cells (PBMCs), taken when the disease was refractory, from a patient treated with antithyroid drugs. The receptors were sampled from a female donor with Graves disease.

This clonotype showed up just a few times. The chain has TRBV20-1 and TRBJ1-2; 9 nucleotides align to TRBD1. Germline trimming cut 2 bases from V and 2 bases from J; bases unmatched to any gene: 3. The CDR3 spans 14 residues. The germline CDR1 and CDR2 sequences are DFQATT and SNEGSKA (reference sequence). In nucleotides, the CDR3 is TGCAGTGCTAGAAGACAGGGGGAGAACTATGGCTACACCTTC. Protein: CSARRQGENYGYTF.

This clonotype was observed a single time. V gene TRBV7-9 combines with J gene TRBJ2-5, with TRBD2 identical over 7 bases. The V gene's germline CDR1 is SEHNR and CDR2 FQNEAQ (reference sequence). V gave up 3 bases and J gave up 5 bases; unmatched junction bases: 15. The CDR3 length is 17 residues. The CDR3 DNA is TGTGCCAGCAGCTTTGGGGCGGGAGTCTCACCCGGGGAGACCCAGTACTTC. This encodes CASSFGAGVSPGETQYF.

The table lists this clonotype with a few counts. V is TRBV12-3 or TRBV12-4 and J is TRBJ2-1, with 14 bases matching TRBD2. With 5 bases clipped from V and 6 bases from J, the junction kept 6 bases outside the gene matches. This CDR3 is built from 16 residues. As DNA, the CDR3 is TGTGCCAGCAGTCCCCCGGGACTAGCGGGAGTCAATGAGCAGTTCTTC. This codes for CASSPPGLAGVNEQFF.

This chain uses TRBV11-2 with TRBJ2-5; tentative D call: TRBD1 (5 bases). Judging by the DNA end, TRBJ2-1 fits better; the J call may be wrong. CDR1 is SGHAT, CDR2 FQNNGV, per germline. This CDR3 has 14 amino acids. The CDR3 nucleotides are TGTGCCAGCAGCTTAGATCCTAATGGGGCAGAGCAGTTCTTC. Translation: CASSLDPNGAEQFF.

Notes on this clonotype: Possible read error: a much larger clone is one base away. J is TRBJ1-2 and V is TRBV6-4, with D perhaps matching TRBD1 (6 bases). Germline V gives CDR1 MRHNA, CDR2 SNTAGT. Trimming left V 3 bases short and J 6 bases short, with 11 bases between. CDR3 length: 13 amino acids. The CDR3 here is CASSEGAGNGYTF. CDR3 bases: TGTGCCAGCAGTGAGGGGGCAGGGAATGGCTACACCTTC.

This clonotype showed up just a few times. The chain combines TRBV2 with TRBJ1-5; TRBD1 might be the D (5 bases). There are 16 residues in the CDR3. Germline lookup yields CDR1 SNHLY and CDR2 FYNNEI. The germline V and J ends were trimmed by 2 bases and 3 bases, with 14 bases remaining between them. CDR3 sequence: CASSELGTAHNQPQHF. The CDR3 DNA follows: TGTGCCAGCAGTGAACTGGGGACTGCCCACAATCAGCCCCAGCATTTT. The full variable domain, with the rest looked up from reference TRBV2 and TRBJ1-5, is EPEVTQTPSHQVTQMGQEVILRCVPISNHLYFYWYRQILGQKVEFLVSFYNNEISEKSEIFDDQFSVERPDGSNFTLKIRSTKLEDSAMYFCASSELGTAHNQPQHFGDGTRLSIL.

V usage is TRBV12-3 or TRBV12-4 and J usage is TRBJ1-1; a possible D gene is TRBD1 (5 bases). Trimming left V 2 bases short and J 5 bases short, with 15 bases between. This CDR3 spans 15 amino acids. The CDR3: CASSLRDDWRTEAFF. CDR3 bases: TGTGCCAGCAGTTTACGGGACGATTGGCGGACTGAAGCTTTCTTT.

The table lists this clonotype with a few counts. This chain uses TRBV5-6 with TRBJ1-2; no firm D call. The V and J ends lost 4 bases and 1 base respectively, with 14 bases between them. Germline CDR1 and CDR2: SGHDT and YYEEEE. The CDR3 is 15 amino acids. In DNA form, the CDR3 reads TGTGCCAGCAGCGGGTTGGGAGGAGTTAACTATGGCTACACCTTC. It translates to CASSGLGGVNYGYTF.

V gene TRBV20-1 combines with J gene TRBJ1-2; no firm D call. V was shortened by 0 bases and J by 8 bases, with 16 bases between the two germline ends. The CDR3 spans 14 residues. CDR1 and CDR2 (germline): DFQATT, SNEGSKA (reference sequence). The CDR3 DNA is TGCAGTGCTAGAGATCATTGGGGTCTCGGAGGCTACACCTTC. It is translated as CSARDHWGLGGYTF.

The gene calls are TRBV11-2 and TRBJ1-2; 7 bases agree with TRBD1. J gave up 2 bases and V 9 bases, and 9 bases lay outside the gene matches. Germline values: CDR1 SGHAT, CDR2 FQNNGV. There are 14 residues in the CDR3. For the CDR3, the DNA is TGTGCCAGTACTCCGTTCAGGGGGAACTATGGCTACACCTTC. This gives the protein CASTPFRGNYGYTF.

This clonotype was found a few times. The CDR3 nucleotides are TGTGCCAGCAGCTTGGCGGGACAGGGTAGCACCGGGGAGCTGTTTTTT. Residues: CASSLAGQGSTGELFF. The chain carries TRBV5-6 and TRBJ2-2; 9 bases align to TRBD1. Germline V gene lookup returns CDR1 SGHDT and CDR2 YYEEEE. V dropped 0 bases and J dropped 4; count of bases not matched to a gene: 4. The CDR3 is 16 residues long.

This clonotype was seen at least ten times. The chain uses TRBV6-1 and TRBJ2-7, with D perhaps TRBD1 (6 bases). The length of the CDR3 is 12 residues. Germline V gene data show CDR1 as MNHNS and CDR2 as SASEGT. V gave up 6 bases and J gave up 0 bases, with 6 bases separating them. The CDR3 nucleotides read TGTGCCAGCAGGGACAGCTCCTACGAGCAGTACTTC. This codes for CASRDSSYEQYF.

This clonotype occurred once. J is TRBJ1-1 and V is TRBV3-1; D is unresolved. Trimming took 1 base from V and 2 from J, leaving 8 bases between them. From germline, CDR1 is LGHDT and CDR2 YNNKEL (reference sequence). The length of the CDR3 is 14 residues. As DNA, the CDR3 is TGTGCCAGCAGCCAAGGGGGAGCAAACACTGAAGCTTTCTTT. This sequence encodes CASSQGGANTEAFF.

This sequence joins TRBV11-2 and TRBJ2-7; TRBD1 agrees at 8 bases. J lost 5 bases, V lost 1 base, and 13 bases had no gene match. CDR3 size: 17 residues. Germline lookup yields CDR1 SGHAT and CDR2 FQNNGV. The CDR3 coding sequence is TGTGCCAGCAGCTTAGGTACAGGGGGAAAAGTTCGGGACGAGCAGTACTTC. Residues: CASSLGTGGKVRDEQYF.

This clonotype was seen only a few times. The chain joins TRBV12-3 or TRBV12-4 to TRBJ1-1, with 10 bases aligning to TRBD1. The CDR3 spans 16 residues. The J segment lost 1 base and the V segment lost 3 bases, leaving 5 bases of the junction unmatched. The CDR3 is CASSFGTGAGNTEAFF. Here the CDR3 DNA reads TGTGCCAGCAGTTTTGGGACAGGGGCGGGGAACACTGAAGCTTTCTTT.

The V and J genes are TRBV20-1 and TRBJ1-1; 8 nucleotides agree with TRBD1. This CDR3 region has 14 residues. The trim removed 0 bases at V and 4 bases at J, leaving 4 bases unmatched. Germline values: CDR1 DFQATT, CDR2 SNEGSKA (reference sequence). CDR3: CSARDLDRVTEAFF. CDR3 bases: TGCAGTGCTAGAGATTTGGACAGGGTCACTGAAGCTTTCTTT.

This clonotype came up many times. The chain carries TRBV6-1 and TRBJ2-7; D uncertain. The CDR3 sequence is 13 residues long. Germline V gene lookup returns CDR1 MNHNS and CDR2 SASEGT. V lost 5 bases and J lost 3, with 11 bases in between. Written as DNA, the CDR3 is TGTGCCAGCAGTACATCCCGGGTCTACGAGCAGTACTTC. Amino acids: CASSTSRVYEQYF.

This clonotype has more than one count but fewer than ten. This chain connects TRBV28 to TRBJ1-6; D perhaps matches TRBD1 (6 bases). The CDR3 spans 18 residues. Germline V gives CDR1 MDHEN, CDR2 SYDVKM. Trimming stripped 3 bases from V and 4 bases from J, with 19 bases between. The CDR3 DNA follows: TGTGCCAGCAGTTTGACACGTGGGACGGGACAATATAATTCACCCCTCCACTTT. This gives the protein CASSLTRGTGQYNSPLHF.

This chain joins TRBV29-1 and TRBJ1-1; D not certain. This CDR3 region has 12 residues. Germline V gene data show CDR1 as SQVTM and CDR2 as ANQGSEA. V lost 7 bases to trimming and J lost 1 base, with 10 bases between them. Written as DNA, the CDR3 is TGCAGCGCCACCCCCCAGAACACTGAAGCTTTCTTT. Its protein product is CSATPQNTEAFF.

The chain recombines TRBV28 with TRBJ2-3, with 10 bases fitting TRBD2. CDR1 MDHEN and CDR2 SYDVKM come from the germline V gene. Trimming removed 7 bases from V and 6 bases from J; junction bases left unmatched: 16. This CDR3 spans 17 amino acids. CDR3 amino acids: CASNIPGLAPPGDTQYF. The CDR3 DNA follows: TGTGCCAGCAATATACCGGGACTAGCGCCTCCAGGCGATACGCAGTATTTT.

Turning to this clonotype: Relative to the germline gene, one junction end is altered; a read error may explain this. The chain joins TRBV28 to TRBJ2-7, with D hard to call. Germline V gives CDR1 MDHEN, CDR2 SYDVKM. The CDR3 extends over 16 amino acids. In DNA, the CDR3 is TGTGCCAGCAGCCATGGGGTTTCGTACGGCTCCTACAAGCAGTACTTC. It specifies CASSHGVSYGSYKQYF. Full variable domain (remainder filled in from reference TRBV28 and TRBJ2-7): DVKVTQSSRYLVKRTGEKVFLECVQDMDHENMFWYRQDPGLGLRLIYFSYDVKMKEKGDIPEGYSVSREKKERFSLILESASTNQTSMYLCASSHGVSYGSYKQYFGPGTRLTVT.

Regarding this clonotype: One junction end does not reproduce the germline sequence, and a read error may be involved. The chain links TRBV12-3 or TRBV12-4 to TRBJ1-2; D is unclear. This CDR3 spans 13 amino acids. CDR3 protein: CTSSPNRRYGYTF. CDR3 DNA sequence: TGTACCAGCAGCCCAAACCGACGCTATGGCTACACCTTC.

The rearrangement links TRBV20-1 to TRBJ1-5; tentative D call: TRBD1 (5 bases). The germline gives CDR1 DFQATT, CDR2 SNEGSKA (reference sequence). The V end lost 5 bases, the J end lost 0 bases, and 8 bases lay between the germline ends. This CDR3 has 13 residues. CDR3 DNA: TGCAGTGCTGGGACGTCTAGCAATCAGCCCCAGCATTTT. It encodes CSAGTSSNQPQHF.

The chain has TRBV12-3 or TRBV12-4 and TRBJ1-1; perhaps TRBD1 as D (5 bases). The germline V and J ends were trimmed by 3 bases and 5 bases, with 13 bases remaining between them. The CDR3 is 14 residues long. The CDR3 sequence is CASSFGGGVTEAFF. CDR3 DNA sequence: TGTGCCAGCAGTTTCGGTGGAGGGGTTACTGAAGCTTTCTTT.